The 23 T cell receptor beta chains listed next were all sequenced from one sample in a study of radiotherapy plus CTLA-4 blockade in lung cancer. Clones were sequenced by immunoSEQ multiplex PCR, and TCRdb holds only the in-frame ones, with some missing. This repertoire shows around 85,000 clones, 86% found once; its top ten account for approximately 1.9%. Sample: peripheral blood, taken from a patient treated with radiotherapy plus ipilimumab. The receptors shown here come from a human donor with non-small cell lung cancer who had a partial response to radiotherapy plus ipilimumab.

This clone appeared a single time. The CDR3 loop reads CASSFWIGTGGAATEAFF. The CDR3 DNA is TGTGCCAGCAGCTTTTGGATCGGGACAGGGGGCGCGGCCACTGAAGCTTTCTTT. V usage is TRBV7-9 and J usage is TRBJ1-1, with TRBD1 matching 12 bases. V lost 3 bases, J lost 4 bases, and 12 bases stayed unmatched. This CDR3 is 18 amino acids long. Germline V lookup: CDR1 SEHNR, CDR2 FQNEAQ (reference sequence).

This clone was found a few times. V gene TRBV5-1 combines with J gene TRBJ2-1; 8 bases align to TRBD2. V shed 2 bases and J 6 bases; nucleotides not matched to a gene: 10. CDR1 and CDR2 from the germline V gene are SGHRS and YFSETQ. CDR3 length: 16 amino acids. CDR3 nucleotides: TGCGCCAGCAGCTTTCCCTTGGCGGGAGGTATCAATGAGCAGTTCTTC. Translation: CASSFPLAGGINEQFF.

This sequence joins TRBV7-2 and TRBJ2-2; 7 bases are a match to TRBD1. The trim removed 5 bases at V and 2 bases at J, leaving 8 bases unmatched. Germline CDR1 SGHTA, CDR2 FQGNSA. The CDR3 covers 16 residues. The CDR3 nucleotides are TGTGCCAGCAGCGCCCGACAGGGAGTCAACACCGGGGAGCTGTTTTTT. The encoded protein is CASSARQGVNTGELFF.

V gene TRBV5-1 combines with J gene TRBJ1-4; 9 bases fit TRBD1. Germline trimming cut 5 bases from V and 8 bases from J; bases unmatched to any gene: 13. CDR1 is SGHRS, CDR2 YFSETQ, per germline. This CDR3 comprises 16 residues. In DNA form, the CDR3 reads TGCGCCAGCAGTATCCCCGAGGGGACAGGGAACGAAAAACTGTTTTTT. Protein sequence: CASSIPEGTGNEKLFF.

This clone was detected only once. The CDR3 DNA reads as TGTGCCTGGAGTGTACAACAGTTCTATGGCTACACCTTC. It codes for CAWSVQQFYGYTF. The chain recombines TRBV30 with TRBJ1-2; no reliable D call. This CDR3 comprises 13 residues. Trimming took 0 bases from V and 4 from J, leaving 9 bases between them. Germline lookup yields CDR1 GTSNPN and CDR2 SVGIG (reference sequence).

This clone is labeled medium-sized. This chain connects TRBV14 to TRBJ1-2; possibly TRBD1 for D (5 bases). Trimming cost V 6 bases and J 9 bases, with 20 bases left between them. CDR1 and CDR2 (germline): SGHDN, FVKESK. The CDR3 loop spans 14 amino acids. For the CDR3, the DNA is TGTGCCAGCAGTCAACCGGGACGGGGAGGACGCTACACCTTC. As protein: CASSQPGRGGRYTF.

The chain has TRBV5-1 and TRBJ1-4; 7 bases fit TRBD1. Trimming took 0 bases from V and 8 from J; bases not matched to a gene: 4. The CDR3 is made up of 14 amino acids. From germline, CDR1 is SGHRS and CDR2 YFSETQ. Written as DNA, the CDR3 is TGCGCCAGCAGCTTGGGACAGGGACTCGAAAAACTGTTTTTT. Encoded protein: CASSLGQGLEKLFF.

This clone was counted once. This chain joins TRBV6-5 and TRBJ2-7; the match to TRBD1 covers 8 bases. CDR1 is MNHEY and CDR2 is SVGAGI in the germline V gene. The CDR3 has 15 amino acids. The J segment lost 5 bases and the V segment lost 0 bases, leaving 6 bases of the junction unmatched. In DNA, the CDR3 is TGTGCCAGCAGTTACTCGCGTCAGGGGGCGAACGAGCAGTACTTC. Residues: CASSYSRQGANEQYF.

This CDR3 is CASSPQQRQQNTEAFF. The CDR3 DNA is TGTGCCAGCTCACCACAGCAGCGACAGCAAAACACTGAAGCTTTCTTT. The chain joins TRBV18 to TRBJ1-1; a possible D gene is TRBD1 (5 bases). Germline CDR1 reads KGHSH; CDR2 reads LQKENI. The ends were cut back, 1 base at V and 2 bases at J, with 14 bases in the middle. The length of the CDR3 is 16 residues. The full variable domain, rest sourced from reference TRBV18 and TRBJ1-1, is NAGVMQNPRHLVRRRGQEARLRCSPMKGHSHVYWYRQLPEEGLKFMVYLQKENIIDESGMPKERFSAEFPKEGPSILRIQQVVRGDSAAYFCASSPQQRQQNTEAFFGQGTRLTVV.

The chain employs TRBV4-2 and TRBJ2-7; the match to TRBD2 covers 14 bases. V gave up 5 bases and J gave up 5 bases; unmatched junction bases: 8. This CDR3 has 16 amino acids. The germline V gene has CDR1 LGHNA and CDR2 YNFKEQ. The CDR3: CASSITGTSGSNEQYF. For the CDR3, the DNA is TGTGCCAGCAGCATAACCGGGACTAGCGGGAGTAACGAGCAGTACTTC.

The V and J genes are TRBV6-6 and TRBJ1-5, with D maybe TRBD1 (6 bases). The length of the CDR3 is 14 residues. CDR1 and CDR2 from the germline V gene are MNHNY and SVGAGI (reference sequence). Between the trimmed V and J ends, which lost 5 bases and 9 bases, there was a span of 17 bases. CDR3 residues: CASSADRPLGPQHF. CDR3 coding DNA: TGTGCCAGCAGTGCCGACAGGCCCCTCGGGCCCCAGCATTTT.

J is TRBJ2-7 and V is TRBV18; D not resolved. Germline CDR1 KGHSH, CDR2 LQKENI. V lost 5 bases, J lost 4 bases, and 6 bases lay in between. CDR3 size: 11 residues. The CDR3 DNA reads as TGTGCCAGCTCAGAGCGATACGAGCAGTACTTC. It encodes CASSERYEQYF.

V usage is TRBV11-2 and J usage is TRBJ2-2; 7 bases match TRBD1. V gave up 5 bases and J gave up 0 bases; unmatched junction bases: 6. The CDR3 sequence is 16 residues long. From germline, CDR1 is SGHAT and CDR2 FQNNGV. DNA of the CDR3: TGTGCCAGCAGCCCCTACGGACAGGCGAACACCGGGGAGCTGTTTTTT. This codes for CASSPYGQANTGELFF.

The genes are TRBV6-1 and TRBJ2-5; 7 positions match TRBD2. This CDR3 comprises 15 residues. The germline V gene has CDR1 MNHNS and CDR2 SASEGT. Losses at the gene ends were 8 bases for V and 5 bases for J; bases not matched to a gene: 14. CDR3 residues: CASGPSWAGVETQYF. Written as DNA, the CDR3 is TGTGCCAGCGGCCCTAGCTGGGCGGGAGTGGAGACCCAGTACTTC.

This clone was seen only a few times. This chain uses TRBV7-6 with TRBJ2-1, with D unresolved. The V end lost 11 bases, the J end lost 8 bases, and 19 bases lay between the germline ends. The V gene's germline CDR1 is SGHVS and CDR2 FNYEAQ. The CDR3 is 13 amino acids. CDR3 sequence: CASALEFVYEQFF. The DNA of the CDR3 is TGTGCCTCCGCCCTAGAGTTTGTCTATGAGCAGTTCTTC.

The chain combines TRBV6-5 with TRBJ2-2; D perhaps matches TRBD1 (5 bases). From germline, CDR1 is MNHEY and CDR2 SVGAGI. V lost 2 bases to trimming and J lost 2 bases, with 9 bases between them. There are 15 residues in the CDR3. The CDR3 sequence: CASSYRWTNTGELFF. The CDR3 bases are TGTGCCAGCAGTTACCGGTGGACAAACACCGGGGAGCTGTTTTTT.

The count of this clone is one. The chain recombines TRBV5-3 with TRBJ2-1, with D unresolved. TRBV5-3 is known as an ORF, though its function is uncertain. The CDR3 is 14 residues long. The V end lost 1 base, the J end lost 0 bases, and 5 bases lay between the germline ends. The DNA for the CDR3 is TGTGCCAGAAGCTTGTCTAGCTCCTACAATGAGCAGTTCTTC. This gives the protein CARSLSSSYNEQFF.

This rearrangement joins TRBV28 to TRBJ2-7; tentatively, D is TRBD1 (7 bases). This CDR3 comprises 15 residues. Trimming cost V 6 bases and J 1 base, with 16 bases left between them. CDR1 and CDR2 from the germline V gene are MDHEN and SYDVKM. The CDR3 nucleotides read TGTGCCAGCAGGGAGGGGGCTAGCGCTTCCTACGAGCAGTACTTC. It is translated as CASREGASASYEQYF.

The rearrangement uses TRBV6-6 and TRBJ1-1; D is unclear. The germline CDR1 and CDR2 sequences are MNHNY and SVGAGI (reference sequence). This CDR3 contains 13 residues. V was clipped by 6 bases and J by 8 bases, with 16 bases between them. The CDR3 loop reads CASSPIAGREAFF. Here the CDR3 DNA reads TGTGCCAGCAGCCCCATCGCAGGCCGAGAAGCTTTCTTT.

The chain recombines TRBV15 with TRBJ2-7; 14 bases are a match to TRBD2. The CDR3 runs 15 residues. The germline V gene has CDR1 LNHNV and CDR2 YYDKDF (reference sequence). With 3 bases clipped from V and 7 bases from J, the junction kept 5 bases outside the gene matches. The CDR3 spells CATSRGLAGELEQYF. Written as DNA, the CDR3 is TGTGCCACCAGCAGGGGACTAGCGGGAGAATTAGAGCAGTACTTC.

The gene calls are TRBV7-2 and TRBJ1-2; D possibly corresponds to TRBD1 (5 bases). CDR1 is SGHTA and CDR2 is FQGNSA in the germline V gene. The CDR3 spans 13 residues. Trimming took off 5 bases at V and 4 bases at J, with 11 bases between the two ends. CDR3 DNA: TGTGCCAGCAGCACCACCGACAGCTATGGCTACACCTTC. Its translation: CASSTTDSYGYTF. Supplemented by reference TRBV7-2 and TRBJ1-2, the full variable domain reads GAGVSQSPSNKVTEKGKDVELRCDPISGHTALYWYRQSLGQGLEFLIYFQGNSAPDKSGLPSDRFSAERTGGSVSTLTIQRTQQEDSAVYLCASSTTDSYGYTFGSGTRLTVV.

V is TRBV29-1 and J is TRBJ1-2; 7 bases fit TRBD1. CDR3 length: 15 residues. V was pared by 0 bases and J by 7 bases, with 11 bases of the junction left unmatched. Germline CDR1 is SQVTM and CDR2 is ANQGSEA. As DNA, the CDR3 is TGCAGCGTTGAAGATTTCGACAGGGTACGCGGTGGCTACACCTTC. This encodes CSVEDFDRVRGGYTF. Complete variable domain (other parts from reference TRBV29-1 and TRBJ1-2): SAVISQKPSRDICQRGTSLTIQCQVDSQVTMMFWYRQQPGQSLTLIATANQGSEATYESGFVIDKFPISRPNLTFSTLTVSNMSPEDSSIYLCSVEDFDRVRGGYTFGSGTRLTVV.

The V gene is TRBV11-3, the J gene TRBJ1-4, with TRBD1 as a possible D gene (6 bases). The V and J ends lost 2 bases and 7 bases respectively, with 8 bases between them. The germline V gene has CDR1 SGHNT and CDR2 YENEEA. There are 13 residues in the CDR3. CDR3 sequence: CASSLTGSEKLFF. In DNA, the CDR3 is TGTGCCAGCAGCTTAACAGGGAGTGAAAAACTGTTTTTT.